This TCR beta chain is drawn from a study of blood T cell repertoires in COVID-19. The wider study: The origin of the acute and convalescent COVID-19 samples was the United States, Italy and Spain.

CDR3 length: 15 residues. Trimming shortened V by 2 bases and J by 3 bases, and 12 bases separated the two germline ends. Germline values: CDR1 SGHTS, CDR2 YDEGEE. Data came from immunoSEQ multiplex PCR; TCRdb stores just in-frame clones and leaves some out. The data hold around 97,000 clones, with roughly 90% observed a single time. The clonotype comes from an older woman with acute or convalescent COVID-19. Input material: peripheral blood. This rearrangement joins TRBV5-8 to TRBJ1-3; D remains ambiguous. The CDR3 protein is CASSFGGFYGNTIYF. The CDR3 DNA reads TGTGCCAGCAGCTTTGGAGGCTTTTATGGAAACACCATATATTTT.